The 18 T cell receptor beta chains reported below all come from one sample, sequenced in a study of T-cell memory formation after mild COVID-19. Each CDR3 protein is one row after TCRdb ran MiXCR on the 5' RACE reads. The sample lists about 470,000 distinct CDR3 sequences; nearly 25% were seen once. Sequencing was done on a sample of PBMCs or a T cell subset sorted from them (not recorded which). These receptors originate from an adult woman who had mild COVID-19 (a few samples of this study predate the infection). Cell type and time point are not known.

This clonotype was seen at least ten times. The CDR3 nucleotides read TGTGCCAGCAGCTTAGCGGGAGGGCCAATGCAGGGGCCTTACAATGAGCAGTTCTTC. It is translated as CASSLAGGPMQGPYNEQFF. This chain joins TRBV11-3 and TRBJ2-1; 8 positions match TRBD2. Trimming took 1 base from V and 4 from J; bases not matched to a gene: 15. CDR3 size: 19 residues. Germline CDR1 reads SGHNT; CDR2 reads YENEEA.

There are a few counts of this clonotype. This chain joins TRBV7-3 and TRBJ2-1, with 10 nucleotides matching TRBD2. The CDR3 is 16 residues long. Germline V gene lookup returns CDR1 SGHTA and CDR2 FQGTGA. With 0 bases clipped from V and 7 bases from J, the junction kept 6 bases outside the gene matches. This CDR3 is CASSLTGTSGMNEQFF. The CDR3 DNA follows: TGTGCCAGCAGCTTAACAGGAACTAGCGGGATGAATGAGCAGTTCTTC. Drawing the rest from reference TRBV7-3 and TRBJ2-1, the complete variable domain is GAGVSQTPSNKVTEKGKYVELRCDPISGHTALYWYRQSLGQGPEFLIYFQGTGAADDSGLPNDRFFAVRPEGSVSTLKIQRTERGDSAVYLCASSLTGTSGMNEQFFGPGTRLTVL.

The chain is built from TRBV7-9 and TRBJ2-1; D unresolved. The germline CDR1 and CDR2 sequences are SEHNR and FQNEAQ (reference sequence). The CDR3 runs to 13 residues. V lost 1 base and J 7 bases, leaving 8 bases between the germline ends. The CDR3 here is CASSLVIENEQFF. In DNA, the CDR3 is TGTGCCAGCAGCTTAGTCATAGAGAATGAGCAGTTCTTC. Full variable domain (outside the CDR3, taken from reference TRBV7-9 and TRBJ2-1): DTGVSQNPRHKITKRGQNVTFRCDPISEHNRLYWYRQTLGQGPEFLTYFQNEAQLEKSRLLSDRFSAERPKGSFSTLEIQRTEQGDSAMYLCASSLVIENEQFFGPGTRLTVL.

This clonotype has only a few counts. This chain joins TRBV7-6 and TRBJ1-1; possibly TRBD1 for D (5 bases). Germline CDR1 reads SGHVS; CDR2 reads FNYEAQ. V was clipped by 1 base and J by 1 base, with 16 bases between them. The CDR3 extends over 17 amino acids. The CDR3 coding sequence is TGTGCCAGCAGCTTAGTCGGGGGTGCAATGAGGAACACTGAAGCTTTCTTT. Amino acids: CASSLVGGAMRNTEAFF. The complete variable domain, with remaining parts taken from reference TRBV7-6 and TRBJ1-1, reads GAGVSQSPRYKVTKRGQDVALRCDPISGHVSLYWYRQALGQGPEFLTYFNYEAQQDKSGLPNDRFSAERPEGSISTLTIQRTEQRDSAMYRCASSLVGGAMRNTEAFFGQGTRLTVV.

This clonotype came up a few times. CDR3 nucleotides: TGTGCCAGCAGCCCCAGCCTATACGAGCAGTACTTC. Residues: CASSPSLYEQYF. The chain uses TRBV7-2 and TRBJ2-7; D gene uncertain. The CDR3 has 12 amino acids. V lost 5 bases to trimming and J lost 4 bases, with 9 bases between them. Germline V gene sequence: CDR1 SGHTA, CDR2 FQGNSA.

This clonotype showed up just a few times. The rearrangement links TRBV6-6 to TRBJ2-7; D is ambiguous. Germline V gene data show CDR1 as MNHNY and CDR2 as SVGAGI (reference sequence). Deletions cut 6 bases from V and 1 base from J, with 16 bases between. The CDR3 extends over 15 amino acids. In DNA form, the CDR3 reads TGTGCCAGCAGCCCGCCGGGCTCCAGATCCTACGAGCAGTACTTC. It specifies CASSPPGSRSYEQYF.

The count of this clonotype is one. The chain uses TRBV7-8 and TRBJ1-1; D is perhaps TRBD1 (5 bases). Germline CDR1 reads SGHVS; CDR2 reads FQNEAQ. CDR3 length: 17 residues. Trimming took 7 bases from V and 0 from J, leaving 21 bases between them. This chain's CDR3 is CASTPSTRGSMNTEAFF. The CDR3 DNA follows: TGTGCCAGCACCCCCTCCACTCGGGGCTCCATGAACACTGAAGCTTTCTTT.

The chain is built from TRBV7-8 and TRBJ1-1; TRBD1 matches at 8 bases. Germline CDR1 and CDR2: SGHVS and FQNEAQ. With 5 bases clipped from V and 0 bases from J, the junction kept 20 bases outside the gene matches. CDR3 size: 20 residues. CDR3 amino acids: CASSPRGVQGQGALNTEAFF. The CDR3 nucleotides are TGTGCCAGCAGCCCTAGAGGAGTACAGGGGCAGGGGGCTTTGAACACTGAAGCTTTCTTT.

This rearrangement joins TRBV5-6 to TRBJ2-6; D might be TRBD2 (5 bases). V was cut by 0 bases and J by 0 bases, with 10 bases left in between. The germline gives CDR1 SGHDT, CDR2 YYEEEE. The CDR3 has 17 amino acids. The CDR3 reads CASSLVEGVSGANVLTF. CDR3 bases: TGTGCCAGCAGCTTGGTTGAGGGAGTCTCTGGGGCCAACGTCCTGACTTTC.

The chain is built from TRBV9 and TRBJ2-6; no definite D call. This CDR3 region has 15 residues. Trimming shortened V by 0 bases and J by 2 bases, and 6 bases separated the two germline ends. Germline V gene data show CDR1 as SGDLS and CDR2 as YYNGEE. The DNA for the CDR3 is TGTGCCAGCAGCGTAGGACGGACTGGGGCCAACGTCCTGACTTTC. It specifies CASSVGRTGANVLTF.

This clonotype has a handful of counts. The chain joins TRBV7-9 to TRBJ1-5; unclear D gene. Looked up from germline, CDR1 is SEHNR and CDR2 is FQNEAQ (reference sequence). The V end lost 0 bases, the J end lost 7 bases, and 7 bases lay between the germline ends. The CDR3 sequence is 13 residues long. The CDR3 protein is CASSLAGWQPQHF. The CDR3 coding sequence is TGTGCCAGCAGCTTAGCAGGGTGGCAGCCCCAGCATTTT.

This sequence joins TRBV27 and TRBJ1-5, with 8 bases fitting TRBD1. Germline-derived CDR1 and CDR2 are MNHEY and SMNVEV (reference sequence). The J segment lost 4 bases and the V segment lost 6 bases, leaving 5 bases of the junction unmatched. The CDR3 is made up of 14 amino acids. This chain's CDR3 is CASRQQGGNQPQHF. The CDR3 bases are TGTGCCAGCAGACAACAGGGGGGTAATCAGCCCCAGCATTTT.

The chain employs TRBV5-1 and TRBJ1-1; weak D call: TRBD1 (5 bases). The V end was cut by 4 bases, the J end by 4 bases, with 17 bases between. This CDR3 spans 15 amino acids. Germline V gene lookup returns CDR1 SGHRS and CDR2 YFSETQ. CDR3 DNA: TGCGCCAGCAGCCCCCCGGGCGGGGCCACCACTGAAGCTTTCTTT. Encoded protein: CASSPPGGATTEAFF.

The chain joins TRBV6-5 to TRBJ2-1; 11 bases match TRBD2. The V gene end was trimmed by 4 bases and the J gene end by 4 bases; junction bases not matched to a gene: 3. The CDR3 length is 15 residues. CDR1 MNHEY and CDR2 SVGAGI come from the germline V gene. In DNA form, the CDR3 reads TGTGCCAGCAGTTCGGGACTAGCGGCTTACAATGAGCAGTTCTTC. Translation: CASSSGLAAYNEQFF.

The sample holds a few counts of this clonotype. The chain is built from TRBV3-1 and TRBJ2-1; D uncertain. Deletions cut 0 bases from V and 0 bases from J, with 12 bases between. CDR3 length equals 17 residues. CDR1 and CDR2 from the germline V gene are LGHDT and YNNKEL (reference sequence). CDR3 sequence: CASSQEFGLSSYNEQFF. In DNA, the CDR3 is TGTGCCAGCAGCCAAGAGTTCGGATTGAGCTCCTACAATGAGCAGTTCTTC.

The chain carries TRBV7-6 and TRBJ2-1; 11 positions match TRBD2. Germline CDR1 SGHVS, CDR2 FNYEAQ. V lost 5 bases and J lost 6; bases outside the gene matches: 6. The CDR3 has 15 residues. DNA for the CDR3: TGTGCCAGCAGCCATAGCGGGGGGGCTAGCAATGAGCAGTTCTTC. Encoded protein: CASSHSGGASNEQFF.

This clonotype was counted many times. The V call is TRBV5-1, the J call TRBJ1-1, with TRBD1 matching 8 bases. The CDR3 has 14 residues. Germline CDR1 is SGHRS and CDR2 is YFSETQ. The V and J ends lost 4 bases and 4 bases, in that order; junction bases with no gene match: 6. This CDR3 is CASSPGQGATEAFF. The CDR3 nucleotides are TGCGCCAGCAGCCCTGGACAGGGTGCCACTGAAGCTTTCTTT.

This clonotype was seen a few times. This chain connects TRBV29-1 to TRBJ1-2; 7 positions match TRBD1. V was clipped by 4 bases and J by 6 bases; unmatched bases: 8. Germline V CDR1 and CDR2: SQVTM, ANQGSEA. This CDR3 spans 13 amino acids. The CDR3 region is CSVVPGGIDGYTF. The CDR3 DNA reads as TGCAGCGTTGTTCCAGGGGGAATTGATGGCTACACCTTC.